This passage covers 10 T cell receptor beta chains from one sample sequenced in a study of cytomegalovirus exposure and HLA in healthy donors. 60 Vbeta and 13 Jbeta primers were used in PCR. Measured with immunoSEQ multiplex PCR; TCRdb has only the in-frame clones, and not every one. Of more than 100,000 clones in the sample, roughly three quarters were seen once. Specimen: PBMCs. Receptors were obtained from a woman aged 60-70 years in good health and CMV-seronegative.

This chain links TRBV19 with TRBJ2-2, with D unresolved. Trimming cost V 3 bases and J 5 bases, with 7 bases left between them. The CDR3 contains 13 residues. Germline CDR1 is LNHDA and CDR2 is SQIVND (reference sequence). The CDR3 loop reads CASSIGPTGELFF. In DNA, the CDR3 is TGTGCCAGTAGTATTGGCCCGACCGGGGAGCTGTTTTTT.

The chain carries TRBV28 and TRBJ2-5; 8 bases match TRBD2. The J call may be wrong; the DNA end is better matched by TRBJ2-7. The CDR3 is 15 residues long. Germline V gene lookup returns CDR1 MDHEN and CDR2 SYDVKM. This chain's CDR3 is CASSLYTSGSYEQYF. The CDR3 region has the DNA TGTGCCAGCAGTTTATACACTAGCGGATCCTACGAGCAGTACTTC.

The V and J genes are TRBV7-9 and TRBJ2-7; D is perhaps TRBD2 (7 bases). CDR3 size: 14 residues. Germline V lookup: CDR1 SEHNR, CDR2 FQNEAQ (reference sequence). Deletions cut 1 base from V and 6 bases from J, with 13 bases between. The CDR3 sequence: CASSLVAGEGEQYF. As DNA, the CDR3 is TGTGCCAGCAGCTTAGTCGCAGGGGAGGGCGAGCAGTACTTC.

The rearrangement links TRBV16 to TRBJ1-1; no firm D call. V lost 0 bases, J lost 8 bases, and 7 bases lay in between. This CDR3 has 12 residues. The germline CDR1 and CDR2 sequences are KGHSY and FQNENV. CDR3 sequence reads: CASSQSQKEAFF. For the CDR3, the DNA is TGTGCCAGCAGCCAATCGCAGAAGGAAGCTTTCTTT.

The V gene is TRBV4-1, the J gene TRBJ1-5; weak D call: TRBD1 (6 bases). Germline V gene lookup returns CDR1 MGHRA and CDR2 YSYEKL. Trimming removed 4 bases from V and 2 bases from J, with 15 bases in between. This CDR3 is built from 16 residues. The CDR3 nucleotides are TGCGCCAGCAGCCCAATTTCAGGGGCTGGCAATCAGCCCCAGCATTTT. It specifies CASSPISGAGNQPQHF.

V gene TRBV5-6 combines with J gene TRBJ2-5; tentative D call: TRBD1 (6 bases). The V and J ends lost 1 base and 7 bases respectively, with 17 bases between them. Germline CDR1 reads SGHDT; CDR2 reads YYEEEE. The CDR3 has 15 amino acids. Here the CDR3 reads CASSLLGGDKMTQYF. The CDR3 DNA sequence: TGTGCCAGCAGCTTGTTAGGGGGTGACAAGATGACCCAGTACTTC. The full variable domain, in which reference TRBV5-6 and TRBJ2-5 provide the parts outside the CDR3, is DAGVTQSPTHLIKTRGQQVTLRCSPKSGHDTVSWYQQALGQGPQFIFQYYEEEERQRGNFPDRFSGHQFPNYSSELNVNALLLGDSALYLCASSLLGGDKMTQYFGPGTRLLVL.

The J gene is TRBJ2-2, the V gene TRBV2; the D is unclear. Germline loops: CDR1 SNHLY, CDR2 FYNNEI. Trimming shortened V by 3 bases and J by 6 bases, and 8 bases separated the two germline ends. This CDR3 has 13 residues. CDR3 in DNA: TGTGCCAGCAGTGAGAGGTGGGCCGGGGAGCTGTTTTTT. It translates to CASSERWAGELFF. Filled out from reference TRBV2 and TRBJ2-2, the complete variable domain reads EPEVTQTPSHQVTQMGQEVILRCVPISNHLYFYWYRQILGQKVEFLVSFYNNEISEKSEIFDDQFSVERPDGSNFTLKIRSTKLEDSAMYFCASSERWAGELFFGEGSRLTVL.

The chain is built from TRBV5-1 and TRBJ2-5, with 8 bases matching TRBD1. The end of the DNA fits TRBJ2-7 better, so the J call may be wrong. Per the germline V gene, CDR1 is SGHRS and CDR2 is YFSETQ. CDR3 length equals 15 residues. CDR3 DNA: TGCGCCAGCAGCTCCGGACAGGGAAGAGACTACGAGCAGTACTTC. Its translation is CASSSGQGRDYEQYF.

V and J are TRBV6-5 and TRBJ1-5; weak D call: TRBD1 (5 bases). The ends were cut back, 4 bases at V and 4 bases at J, with 17 bases in the middle. The CDR3 extends over 16 amino acids. Germline V gives CDR1 MNHEY, CDR2 SVGAGI. The DNA of the CDR3 is TGTGCCAGCAGTTCCGCGGGGGGAACGGGAAATCAGCCCCAGCATTTT. This encodes CASSSAGGTGNQPQHF.

The chain combines TRBV9 with TRBJ1-5; tentatively, D is TRBD1 (5 bases). The length of the CDR3 is 15 residues. Trimming shortened V by 5 bases and J by 1 base, and 13 bases separated the two germline ends. Germline values: CDR1 SGDLS, CDR2 YYNGEE. CDR3 in amino acids: CASSAGMRSNQPQHF. DNA of the CDR3: TGTGCCAGCAGTGCAGGGATGAGGAGCAATCAGCCCCAGCATTTT.